The 30 T cell receptor beta chains presented below share a single source sample, sequenced in a study of spatial heterogeneity in lung cancer. Time point in this sample: blood at routine non-recurrence follow-up after resection. TCRdb reprocessed the 5' RACE reads via MiXCR and lists one record per CDR3 protein. The data show over 35,000 distinct CDR3 sequences, with under 12% seen just once and 17% held by the top ten. Source: PBMCs, taken at follow-up. The receptors were sampled from a female donor with early-stage non-small cell lung cancer.

This clonotype was counted many times. The V and J genes are TRBV9 and TRBJ1-6; D is unresolved. The V gene's germline CDR1 is SGDLS and CDR2 YYNGEE. The CDR3 has 15 amino acids. V was cut by 0 bases and J by 7 bases, with 11 bases left in between. The CDR3 spells CASSVESGSNSPLHF. In DNA form, the CDR3 reads TGTGCCAGCAGCGTAGAGTCCGGTTCGAATTCACCCCTCCACTTT.

The chain employs TRBV5-5 and TRBJ2-4; D gene uncertain. Germline-derived CDR1 and CDR2 are SGHKS and YYEKEE (reference sequence). V lost 0 bases and J 0 bases, leaving 13 bases between the germline ends. CDR3 length: 17 residues. CDR3 DNA sequence: TGTGCCAGCAGCTTGGTAGGGCAAGGCGTAGCCAAAAACATTCAGTACTTC. Amino acid sequence: CASSLVGQGVAKNIQYF.

Only a few counts were recorded for this clonotype. The gene calls are TRBV25-1 and TRBJ1-6; D possibly corresponds to TRBD1 (6 bases). The CDR3 runs to 14 residues. Germline CDR1 MGHDK, CDR2 SYGVNS. V was shortened by 1 base and J by 10 bases, with 11 bases between the two germline ends. The DNA of the CDR3 is TGTGCCAGCAGTGAATGGACAGAGTACTCACCCCTCCACTTT. Protein: CASSEWTEYSPLHF.

This clonotype came up many times. V and J are TRBV10-3 and TRBJ1-3, with D uncertain. Trimming took 3 bases from V and 3 from J, leaving 12 bases between them. The germline gives CDR1 ENHRY, CDR2 SYGVKD. There are 15 residues in the CDR3. CDR3 in amino acids: CAISDGPRSGNTIYF. CDR3 sequence (DNA): TGTGCCATCAGTGACGGGCCCCGGAGTGGAAACACCATATATTTT.

This clonotype was seen many times. V usage is TRBV7-9 and J usage is TRBJ2-2; D is undetermined. Germline V gene sequence: CDR1 SEHNR, CDR2 FQNEAQ (reference sequence). The CDR3 is 12 amino acids. V lost 3 bases, J lost 9 bases, and 8 bases lay in between. CDR3 coding DNA: TGTGCCAGCAGCTTCATGCGAAGGGAGCTGTTTTTT. As protein: CASSFMRRELFF. The whole variable domain, filled in from reference TRBV7-9 and TRBJ2-2, reads DTGVSQNPRHKITKRGQNVTFRCDPISEHNRLYWYRQTLGQGPEFLTYFQNEAQLEKSRLLSDRFSAERPKGSFSTLEIQRTEQGDSAMYLCASSFMRRELFFGEGSRLTVL.

The sample holds a few counts of this clonotype. This chain uses TRBV7-2 with TRBJ1-1; the D is unclear. The V and J ends lost 0 bases and 4 bases respectively, with 6 bases between them. Germline V gene sequence: CDR1 SGHTA, CDR2 FQGNSA. The CDR3 runs 13 residues. As DNA, the CDR3 is TGTGCCAGCAGCTTAGCGTTAGGCACTGAAGCTTTCTTT. Protein sequence: CASSLALGTEAFF.

V is TRBV29-1 and J is TRBJ2-1, with 7 bases aligning to TRBD1. The germline gives CDR1 SQVTM, CDR2 ANQGSEA. The CDR3 is 16 residues long. V trimming: 1 base; J trimming: 1 base; junction bases outside the gene matches: 7. The CDR3 bases are TGCAGCGTTGAAGGGGGAGCAGGGGGTTCCTACAATGAGCAGTTCTTC. Its translation: CSVEGGAGGSYNEQFF.

This clonotype was observed at least ten times. The chain has TRBV10-3 and TRBJ2-1, with 10 nucleotides matching TRBD2. CDR3 length: 17 residues. Germline V lookup: CDR1 ENHRY, CDR2 SYGVKD. V was clipped by 2 bases and J by 8 bases; unmatched bases: 12. The CDR3 region is CAISEPTRLAGGYEQFF. DNA of the CDR3: TGTGCCATCAGTGAGCCCACTAGACTAGCGGGTGGCTATGAGCAGTTCTTC.

By share of the sample, this clonotype is medium-sized. The J gene is TRBJ2-7, the V gene TRBV29-1; 11 bases fit TRBD2. This CDR3 has 16 residues. The V and J ends lost 4 bases and 2 bases, in that order; junction bases with no gene match: 10. Germline loops: CDR1 SQVTM, CDR2 ANQGSEA. The CDR3: CSVVGSGGALPYEQYF. As DNA, the CDR3 is TGCAGCGTTGTCGGTAGCGGGGGGGCCTTGCCCTACGAGCAGTACTTC.

At least ten counts were recorded for this clonotype. V is TRBV7-2 and J is TRBJ2-3, with 12 bases aligning to TRBD2. V was pared by 1 base and J by 2 bases, with 7 bases of the junction left unmatched. The CDR3 loop spans 18 amino acids. The germline CDR1 and CDR2 sequences are SGHTA and FQGNSA. CDR3 bases: TGTGCCAGCAGCTTAGGCCGACTAGCGGGGGCCCCCACAGATACGCAGTATTTT. Its protein is CASSLGRLAGAPTDTQYF. The full variable domain, its missing parts supplied by reference TRBV7-2 and TRBJ2-3, is GAGVSQSPSNKVTEKGKDVELRCDPISGHTALYWYRQSLGQGLEFLIYFQGNSAPDKSGLPSDRFSAERTGGSVSTLTIQRTQQEDSAVYLCASSLGRLAGAPTDTQYFGPGTRLTVL.

The chain has TRBV5-1 and TRBJ2-7; D call uncertain. Trimming took 4 bases from V and 1 from J, leaving 18 bases between them. This CDR3 comprises 16 residues. From germline, CDR1 is SGHRS and CDR2 YFSETQ. The CDR3: CASSPSGFRPSYEQYF. In DNA form, the CDR3 reads TGCGCCAGCAGCCCGTCCGGATTTAGGCCATCCTACGAGCAGTACTTC.

This clonotype has ten or more counts. The rearrangement links TRBV7-6 to TRBJ1-2; D unresolved. Deletions cut 4 bases from V and 4 bases from J, with 7 bases between. The CDR3 is 12 amino acids. CDR1 and CDR2 (germline): SGHVS, FNYEAQ. The CDR3 DNA follows: TGTGCCAGCAGCTCCTACTCCTATGGCTACACCTTC. Translation: CASSSYSYGYTF.

The chain couples TRBV30 to TRBJ2-3, with no clear D. CDR3 length equals 13 residues. Germline V gene lookup returns CDR1 GTSNPN and CDR2 SVGIG (reference sequence). Trimming left V 4 bases short and J 2 bases short, with 10 bases between. The CDR3 loop is CAWNNLITDTQYF. For the CDR3, the DNA is TGTGCCTGGAATAACTTAATCACAGATACGCAGTATTTT.

There are many counts of this clonotype. The chain combines TRBV19 with TRBJ2-2; TRBD1 might be the D (6 bases). Germline CDR1 LNHDA, CDR2 SQIVND (reference sequence). The V end was cut by 7 bases, the J end by 1 base, with 13 bases between. This CDR3 spans 15 amino acids. This CDR3 reads CASTRQALNTGELFF. As DNA, the CDR3 is TGTGCCAGTACCAGACAGGCTTTGAACACCGGGGAGCTGTTTTTT.

This clonotype was counted a few times. V and J are TRBV25-1 and TRBJ2-7; D may correspond to TRBD1 or TRBD2 (6 bases each). This CDR3 has 11 amino acids. CDR1 is MGHDK, CDR2 SYGVNS, per germline. CDR3 bases: TGTGCGGGCCGGACGGGGGACAAGCAGTACTTC. The encoded protein is CAGRTGDKQYF.

The V and J genes are TRBV6-2 or TRBV6-3 and TRBJ1-2; D is possibly TRBD1 (5 bases). This CDR3 spans 14 amino acids. The germline V gene has CDR1 MNHEY and CDR2 SVGEGT. V was pared by 2 bases and J by 6 bases, with 13 bases between. The CDR3 loop is CASSYQWGIDGYTF. The CDR3 DNA is TGTGCCAGCAGTTACCAATGGGGCATCGATGGCTACACCTTC.

This clonotype was seen at least ten times. The J gene is TRBJ2-7, the V gene TRBV7-2; D gene uncertain. V was shortened by 1 base and J by 3 bases, with 10 bases between the two germline ends. CDR3 length: 14 residues. CDR1 is SGHTA and CDR2 is FQGNSA in the germline V gene. CDR3 sequence reads: CASSLGVLGYEQYF. CDR3 nucleotide sequence: TGTGCCAGCAGCTTAGGAGTGCTGGGCTACGAGCAGTACTTC.

In this sample, this clonotype turned up many times. This CDR3 is CASSQSVPSRTGELFF. In DNA form, the CDR3 reads TGTGCCAGCAGCCAAAGTGTCCCTAGCCGTACCGGGGAGCTGTTTTTT. V is TRBV14 and J is TRBJ2-2; D possibly corresponds to TRBD2 (5 bases). Trimming took off 2 bases at V and 5 bases at J, with 15 bases between the two ends. CDR1 and CDR2 (germline): SGHDN, FVKESK. The CDR3 consists of 16 residues.

This clonotype is judged medium-sized (0.01 to 0.1%). The chain couples TRBV7-6 to TRBJ2-5; the D gene is possibly TRBD2 (6 bases). The CDR3 length is 17 residues. Germline V gene data show CDR1 as SGHVS and CDR2 as FNYEAQ. Trimming took off 5 bases at V and 5 bases at J, with 24 bases between the two ends. The CDR3 DNA is TGTGCCAGCAGCCCGGACCTAAGGGGCGCCGCGGGGGAGACCCAGTACTTC. Encoded protein: CASSPDLRGAAGETQYF.

This clonotype was observed many times. The chain uses TRBV18 and TRBJ2-7, with D maybe TRBD1 (5 bases). The CDR3 spans 16 residues. From germline, CDR1 is KGHSH and CDR2 LQKENI. V dropped 3 bases and J dropped 2 bases, with 17 bases sitting between them. This chain's CDR3 is CASSPRASGSPYEQYF. For the CDR3, the DNA is TGTGCCAGCTCACCCAGGGCCTCAGGCTCACCCTACGAGCAGTACTTC.

This clonotype was seen repeatedly, ten times or more. The chain uses TRBV5-4 and TRBJ1-2; 9 nucleotides match TRBD1. Germline-derived CDR1 and CDR2 are SGHNT and YYREEE (reference sequence). The trim removed 4 bases at V and 7 bases at J, leaving 8 bases unmatched. There are 14 residues in the CDR3. The CDR3 bases are TGTGCCAGCAGCCAAGGACAGGGGAGGCTTGGCTACACCTTC. Protein product: CASSQGQGRLGYTF.

The chain is built from TRBV7-9 and TRBJ2-7; D perhaps matches TRBD2 (5 bases). CDR1 is SEHNR, CDR2 FQNEAQ, per germline (reference sequence). The V and J ends lost 0 bases and 0 bases respectively, with 12 bases between them. The CDR3 loop spans 16 amino acids. CDR3 sequence reads: CASSLAAAASSYEQYF. CDR3 bases: TGTGCCAGCAGCTTAGCGGCAGCGGCCAGCTCCTACGAGCAGTACTTC.

This clonotype was recorded at least ten times. V gene TRBV10-2 combines with J gene TRBJ1-5; D unclear. Trimming removed 2 bases at V and 0 bases at J, with 11 bases between. Germline V gives CDR1 WSHSY, CDR2 SAAADI. The CDR3 sequence is 16 residues long. CDR3 nucleotides: TGCGCCAGCAGTGAGAGTGACTGGTATAGCAATCAGCCCCAGCATTTT. This gives the protein CASSESDWYSNQPQHF.

This clonotype was counted many times. This chain joins TRBV7-6 and TRBJ2-3; 8 bases map to TRBD1. In germline, CDR1 is SGHVS, CDR2 FNYEAQ. Trimming removed 5 bases from V and 0 bases from J; junction bases left unmatched: 4. The CDR3 covers 15 residues. The CDR3 sequence is CASSADRASTDTQYF. The CDR3 DNA is TGTGCCAGCAGCGCGGACAGGGCTAGCACAGATACGCAGTATTTT.

Ten or more counts support this clonotype. The chain links TRBV30 to TRBJ2-4; no clear D. This CDR3 has 14 residues. In germline, CDR1 is GTSNPN, CDR2 SVGIG (reference sequence). Trimming took 1 base from V and 5 from J, leaving 12 bases between them. CDR3 in amino acids: CAWSGNAVQNIQYF. The CDR3 region has the DNA TGTGCCTGGAGTGGAAACGCAGTCCAAAACATTCAGTACTTC.

This clonotype was detected ten times or more. The V call is TRBV7-2, the J call TRBJ2-5; unclear D gene. V was clipped by 5 bases and J by 5 bases, with 12 bases between them. Germline V CDR1 and CDR2: SGHTA, FQGNSA. The CDR3 runs to 13 residues. CDR3: CASSTDERETQYF. The CDR3 nucleotides read TGTGCCAGCAGCACCGACGAGAGGGAGACCCAGTACTTC.

As concerns this clonotype: Since a much larger clone is just one base distant, this may be a read error. The CDR3 sequence is CASSQHPTVYNEQFF. For the CDR3, the DNA is TGTGCCAGCAGCCAGCATCCGACAGTCTACAATGAGCAGTTCTTC. This chain uses TRBV9 with TRBJ2-1, with D perhaps matching TRBD1 (5 bases). CDR1 is SGDLS and CDR2 is YYNGEE in the germline V gene. This CDR3 region has 15 residues. V lost 4 bases and J lost 3, with 14 bases in between.

This clonotype was seen at least ten times. This chain links TRBV28 with TRBJ2-7, with TRBD1 matching over 8 bases. V was clipped by 4 bases and J by 0 bases; unmatched bases: 14. The CDR3 is 18 residues long. Germline V gene lookup returns CDR1 MDHEN and CDR2 SYDVKM. The CDR3 is CASSSFYMAGGSSYEQYF. DNA for the CDR3: TGTGCCAGCAGTTCCTTTTATATGGCAGGGGGCAGCTCCTACGAGCAGTACTTC.

This chain joins TRBV28 and TRBJ2-7, with TRBD1 as a possible D gene (6 bases). With 8 bases removed from V and 6 bases from J, the gap between germline ends came to 17 bases. The germline CDR1 and CDR2 sequences are MDHEN and SYDVKM. The CDR3 runs to 13 residues. The chain's CDR3 is CASDRPTPSEQYF. The CDR3 DNA follows: TGTGCCAGCGACAGGCCAACCCCCTCCGAGCAGTACTTC. The full variable domain, in which reference TRBV28 and TRBJ2-7 provide the parts outside the CDR3, is DVKVTQSSRYLVKRTGEKVFLECVQDMDHENMFWYRQDPGLGLRLIYFSYDVKMKEKGDIPEGYSVSREKKERFSLILESASTNQTSMYLCASDRPTPSEQYFGPGTRLTVT.

This clonotype was seen only a few times. This chain joins TRBV20-1 and TRBJ2-3; tentatively, D is TRBD2 (7 bases). V was clipped by 3 bases and J by 4 bases, with 17 bases between them. Germline V gene lookup returns CDR1 DFQATT and CDR2 SNEGSKA (reference sequence). CDR3 length equals 15 residues. CDR3 coding DNA: TGCAGTGCTAGGCTCATGGGGGGGGCAGCAGATACGCAGTATTTT. Encoded protein: CSARLMGGAADTQYF.